This T cell receptor (beta chain) stems from a study of T cells in Graves' hyperthyroidism and ophthalmopathy. Hyperthyroidism of Graves' type that showed no ophthalmopathy progression within 18 months was stable. Among the patients, aged 18 to 65, hyperthyroidism was newly diagnosed and had lasted under 2 months. The V gene's germline CDR1 is DFQATT and CDR2 SNEGSKA (reference sequence). V was cut by 6 bases and J by 7 bases, with 12 bases left in between. The CDR3 spans 11 residues. This clonotype has more than one count but fewer than ten. Template material for amplifying TCR beta CDR3 regions consisted of RNA transcripts. The study used the HTBI primer set for a first-round RT-PCR of the TCR CDR3. TCRdb re-derived calls from the multiplex PCR reads in MiXCR, one entry per CDR3 protein. The repertoire holds 460,000 or so distinct CDR3 sequences, with about 15% as singletons.

The clonotype originates from a woman aged 18-29 years with Graves' hyperthyroidism. The rearrangement links TRBV20-1 to TRBJ2-5, with D perhaps given as TRBD1 or TRBD2 (5 bases each). The sequenced sample was blood. CDR3 sequence: CSAGAERTQYF. CDR3 DNA sequence: TGCAGTGCCGGGGCCGAGAGGACCCAGTACTTC.